This T cell receptor beta chain emerged from a study of cytomegalovirus exposure and HLA in healthy donors. Study outcomes and limitations: TCR beta sequences reportedly predicted most subjects' HLA-A and HLA-B alleles accurately. The study carried out a later analysis of TCR beta sequences. It associated around 17,000 of them with specific HLA alleles at a false discovery rate of 0.05. Three chains linked to CMV were shown in vitro to be specific for CMV antigens.

PCR amplification relied on 60 Vbeta primers (plus 13 Jbeta primers). Clones were read by immunoSEQ multiplex PCR, and TCRdb kept only the in-frame ones, dropping some. The table has 95,000 to 150,000 clones, 75% seen once. Germline V gene lookup returns CDR1 SEHNR and CDR2 FQNEAQ (reference sequence). CDR3 length: 12 residues. These donors counted as nominally healthy when sampled, but unrecorded immune exposures were likely. As for this clone: Its cognate antigen is unknown. A junction end diverges from the germline sequence, so it may reflect a read error.

The receptor was derived from a woman in her forties or fifties in good health and CMV-seronegative. The specimen was PBMCs. This rearrangement joins TRBV7-9 to TRBJ1-1; TRBD1 matches at 11 bases. CDR3 in DNA: TGTTCCAGCAGCCGGGACAGGGGGGAAGCTTTCTTT. It encodes CSSSRDRGEAFF.